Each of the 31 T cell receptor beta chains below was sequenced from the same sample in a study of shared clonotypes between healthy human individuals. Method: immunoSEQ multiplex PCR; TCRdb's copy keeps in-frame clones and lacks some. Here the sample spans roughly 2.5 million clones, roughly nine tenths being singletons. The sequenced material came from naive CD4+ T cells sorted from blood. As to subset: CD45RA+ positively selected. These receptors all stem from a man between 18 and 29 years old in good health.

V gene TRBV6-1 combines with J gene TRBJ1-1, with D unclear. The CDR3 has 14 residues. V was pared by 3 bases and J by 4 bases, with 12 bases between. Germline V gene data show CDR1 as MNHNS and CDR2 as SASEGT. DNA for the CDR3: TGTGCCAGCAGTGAGACCGACACTCCCACTGAAGCTTTCTTT. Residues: CASSETDTPTEAFF.

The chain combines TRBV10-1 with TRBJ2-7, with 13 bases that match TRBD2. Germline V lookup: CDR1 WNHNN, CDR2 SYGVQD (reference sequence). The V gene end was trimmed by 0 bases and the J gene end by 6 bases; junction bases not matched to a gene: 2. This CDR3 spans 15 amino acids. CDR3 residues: CASSESWTSGSEQYF. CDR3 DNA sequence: TGCGCCAGCAGTGAGTCCTGGACTAGCGGGAGCGAGCAGTACTTC.

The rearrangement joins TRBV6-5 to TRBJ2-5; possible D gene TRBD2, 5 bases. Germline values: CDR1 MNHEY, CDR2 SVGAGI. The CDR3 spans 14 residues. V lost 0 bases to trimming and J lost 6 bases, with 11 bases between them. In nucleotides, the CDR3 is TGTGCCAGCAGTTACTCGGTCCTAGCAAAGACCCAGTACTTC. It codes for CASSYSVLAKTQYF.

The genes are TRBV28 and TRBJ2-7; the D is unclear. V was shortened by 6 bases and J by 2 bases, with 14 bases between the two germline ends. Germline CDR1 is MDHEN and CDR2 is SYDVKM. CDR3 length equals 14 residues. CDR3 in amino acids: CASRIGPATYEQYF. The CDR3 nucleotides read TGTGCCAGCAGAATAGGGCCAGCGACCTACGAGCAGTACTTC. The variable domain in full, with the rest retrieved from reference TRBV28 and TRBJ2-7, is DVKVTQSSRYLVKRTGEKVFLECVQDMDHENMFWYRQDPGLGLRLIYFSYDVKMKEKGDIPEGYSVSREKKERFSLILESASTNQTSMYLCASRIGPATYEQYFGPGTRLTVT.

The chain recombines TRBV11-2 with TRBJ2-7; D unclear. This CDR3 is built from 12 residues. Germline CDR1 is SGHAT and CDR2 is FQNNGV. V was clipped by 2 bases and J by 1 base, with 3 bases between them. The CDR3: CASSLKSYEQYF. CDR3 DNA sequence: TGTGCCAGCAGCTTAAAGTCCTACGAGCAGTACTTC.

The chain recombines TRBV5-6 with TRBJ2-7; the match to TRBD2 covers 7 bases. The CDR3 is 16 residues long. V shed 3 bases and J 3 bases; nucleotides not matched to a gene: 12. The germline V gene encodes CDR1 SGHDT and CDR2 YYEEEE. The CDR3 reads CASSSNGAGVIYEQYF. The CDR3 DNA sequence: TGTGCCAGCAGCTCCAATGGGGCGGGAGTCATCTACGAGCAGTACTTC.

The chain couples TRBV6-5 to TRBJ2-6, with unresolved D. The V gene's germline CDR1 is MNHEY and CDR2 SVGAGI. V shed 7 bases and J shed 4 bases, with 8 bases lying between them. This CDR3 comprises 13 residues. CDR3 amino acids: CASKGPGANVLTF. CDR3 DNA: TGTGCCAGCAAGGGTCCCGGGGCCAACGTCCTGACTTTC.

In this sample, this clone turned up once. The chain's CDR3 is CASSPTAGVPEQYF. The DNA of the CDR3 is TGTGCCAGCAGCCCTACAGCGGGAGTGCCCGAGCAGTACTTC. This rearrangement joins TRBV14 to TRBJ2-7, with TRBD2 matching 8 bases. Trimming cost V 4 bases and J 6 bases; bases outside gene matches: 8. CDR1 and CDR2 from the germline V gene are SGHDN and FVKESK. This CDR3 has 14 amino acids.

The CDR3 sequence is CASSTRYYPGNYGYTF. Here the CDR3 DNA reads TGTGCCAGTAGTACAAGGTACTACCCTGGGAACTATGGCTACACCTTC. This chain links TRBV19 with TRBJ1-2; D remains unclear. This CDR3 contains 16 residues. The germline V and J ends were trimmed by 4 bases and 2 bases, with 17 bases remaining between them. Germline V lookup: CDR1 LNHDA, CDR2 SQIVND (reference sequence). Full variable domain (missing parts from reference TRBV19 and TRBJ1-2): DGGITQSPKYLFRKEGQNVTLSCEQNLNHDAMYWYRQDPGQGLRLIYYSQIVNDFQKGDIAEGYSVSREKKESFPLTVTSAQKNPTAFYLCASSTRYYPGNYGYTFGSGTRLTVV.

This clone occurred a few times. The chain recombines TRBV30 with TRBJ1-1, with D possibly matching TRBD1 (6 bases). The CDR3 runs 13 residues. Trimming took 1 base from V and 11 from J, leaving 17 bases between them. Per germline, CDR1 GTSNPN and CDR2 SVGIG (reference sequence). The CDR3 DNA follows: TGTGCCTGGAGTGGGGTCTCAGGGGCAACGGCTTTCTTT. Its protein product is CAWSGVSGATAFF.

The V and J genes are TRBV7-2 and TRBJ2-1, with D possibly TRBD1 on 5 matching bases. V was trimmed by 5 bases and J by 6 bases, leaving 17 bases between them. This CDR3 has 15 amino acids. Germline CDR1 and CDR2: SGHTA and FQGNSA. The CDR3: CASSQYPTDSNEQFF. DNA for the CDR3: TGTGCCAGCAGCCAATACCCGACAGACTCCAATGAGCAGTTCTTC. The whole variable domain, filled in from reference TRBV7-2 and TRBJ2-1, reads GAGVSQSPSNKVTEKGKDVELRCDPISGHTALYWYRQSLGQGLEFLIYFQGNSAPDKSGLPSDRFSAERTGGSVSTLTIQRTQQEDSAVYLCASSQYPTDSNEQFFGPGTRLTVL.

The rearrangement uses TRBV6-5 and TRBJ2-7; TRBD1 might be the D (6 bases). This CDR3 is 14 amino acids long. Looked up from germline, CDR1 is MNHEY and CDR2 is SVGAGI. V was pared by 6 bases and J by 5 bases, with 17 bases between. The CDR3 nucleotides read TGTGCCAGCAGCCGGAAGGGGACACCCAACGAGCAGTACTTC. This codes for CASSRKGTPNEQYF.

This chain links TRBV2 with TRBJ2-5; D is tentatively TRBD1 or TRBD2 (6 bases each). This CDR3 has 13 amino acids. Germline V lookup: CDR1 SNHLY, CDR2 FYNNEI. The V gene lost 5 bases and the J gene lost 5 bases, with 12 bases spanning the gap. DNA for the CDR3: TGTGCCAGCAGTCGGGGGCCGAGGGAGACCCAGTACTTC. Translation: CASSRGPRETQYF.

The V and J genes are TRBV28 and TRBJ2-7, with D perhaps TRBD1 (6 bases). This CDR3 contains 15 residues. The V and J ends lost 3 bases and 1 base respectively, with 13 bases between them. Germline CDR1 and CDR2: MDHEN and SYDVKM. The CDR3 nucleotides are TGTGCCAGCAGTTTTTCCGACAGGACTTCCTACGAGCAGTACTTC. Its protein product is CASSFSDRTSYEQYF.

The CDR3 DNA reads as TGCGCCAGCAGTGATGCGACAGGTGCCTACGAGCAGTACTTC. Amino acid sequence: CASSDATGAYEQYF. The chain is built from TRBV10-1 and TRBJ2-7, with TRBD1 as a possible D gene (6 bases). The CDR3 covers 14 residues. Trimming cost V 3 bases and J 2 bases, with 11 bases left between them. Per the germline V gene, CDR1 is WNHNN and CDR2 is SYGVQD (reference sequence).

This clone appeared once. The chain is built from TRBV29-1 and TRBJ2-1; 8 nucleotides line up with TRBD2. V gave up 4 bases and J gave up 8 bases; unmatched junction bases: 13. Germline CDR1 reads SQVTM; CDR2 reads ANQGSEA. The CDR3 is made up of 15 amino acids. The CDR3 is CSVGERGLVGDEQFF. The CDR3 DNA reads TGCAGCGTTGGAGAAAGGGGACTAGTGGGAGATGAGCAGTTCTTC.

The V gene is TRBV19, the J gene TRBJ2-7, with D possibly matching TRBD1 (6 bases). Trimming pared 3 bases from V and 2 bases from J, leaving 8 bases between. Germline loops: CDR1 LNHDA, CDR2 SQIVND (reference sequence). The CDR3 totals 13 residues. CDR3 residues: CASSIRDTYEQYF. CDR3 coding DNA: TGTGCCAGTAGTATCCGGGACACCTACGAGCAGTACTTC.

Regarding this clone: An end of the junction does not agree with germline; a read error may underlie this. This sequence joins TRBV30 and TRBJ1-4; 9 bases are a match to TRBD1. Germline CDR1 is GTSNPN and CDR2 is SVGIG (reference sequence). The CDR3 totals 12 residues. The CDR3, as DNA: TGTGCTTGGACAGGGGATAATGAAAAACTGTTTTTT. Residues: CAWTGDNEKLFF.

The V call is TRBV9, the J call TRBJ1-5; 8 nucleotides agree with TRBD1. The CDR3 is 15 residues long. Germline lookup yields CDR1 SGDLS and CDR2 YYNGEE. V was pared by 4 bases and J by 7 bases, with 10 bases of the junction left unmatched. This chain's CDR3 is CASSPDQTGVQPQHF. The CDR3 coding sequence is TGTGCCAGCAGCCCAGACCAGACAGGGGTGCAGCCCCAGCATTTT.

CDR3 coding DNA: TGCGCCAGCAGCCAAAGTGGGACAGTCCAAGAGACCCAGTACTTC. This sequence encodes CASSQSGTVQETQYF. The rearrangement joins TRBV4-1 to TRBJ2-5, with 7 bases lining up with TRBD1. This CDR3 comprises 15 residues. V lost 2 bases to trimming and J lost 1 base; unmatched junction nucleotides: 4. The germline V gene encodes CDR1 MGHRA and CDR2 YSYEKL.

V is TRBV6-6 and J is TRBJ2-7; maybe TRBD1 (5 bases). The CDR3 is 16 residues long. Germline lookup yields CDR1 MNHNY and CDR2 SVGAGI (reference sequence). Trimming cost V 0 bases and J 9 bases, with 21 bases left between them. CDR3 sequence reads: CASSYSGQAYATVQYF. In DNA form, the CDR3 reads TGTGCCAGCAGTTACTCGGGGCAGGCCTACGCTACGGTGCAGTACTTC.

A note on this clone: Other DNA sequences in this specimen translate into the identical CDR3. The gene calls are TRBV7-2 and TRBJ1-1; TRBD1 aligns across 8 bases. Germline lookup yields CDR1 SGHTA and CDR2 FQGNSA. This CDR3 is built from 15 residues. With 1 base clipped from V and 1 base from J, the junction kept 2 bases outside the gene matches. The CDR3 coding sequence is TGTGCCAGCAGCTTAGGTCAGGGGGCGAACACTGAAGCTTTCTTT. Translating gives CASSLGQGANTEAFF.

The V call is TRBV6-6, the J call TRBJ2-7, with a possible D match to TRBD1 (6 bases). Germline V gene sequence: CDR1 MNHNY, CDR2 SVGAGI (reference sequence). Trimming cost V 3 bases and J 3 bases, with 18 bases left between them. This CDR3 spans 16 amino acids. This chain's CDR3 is CASSYGVAGDLYEQYF. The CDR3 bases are TGTGCCAGCAGTTATGGGGTAGCAGGGGACCTCTACGAGCAGTACTTC.

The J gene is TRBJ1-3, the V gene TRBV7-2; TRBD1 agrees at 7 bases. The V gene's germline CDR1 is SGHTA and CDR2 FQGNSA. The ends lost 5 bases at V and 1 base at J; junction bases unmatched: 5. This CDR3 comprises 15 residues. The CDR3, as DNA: TGTGCCAGCAGCCAAGAACAGGGGTCTGGAAACACCATATATTTT. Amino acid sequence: CASSQEQGSGNTIYF.

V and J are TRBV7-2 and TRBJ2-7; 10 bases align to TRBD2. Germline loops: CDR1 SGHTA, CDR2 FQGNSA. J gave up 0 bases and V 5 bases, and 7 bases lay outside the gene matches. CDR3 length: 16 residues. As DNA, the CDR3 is TGTGCCAGCAGCCTGGGACTAGCGCTACGCTCCTACGAGCAGTACTTC. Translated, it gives CASSLGLALRSYEQYF.

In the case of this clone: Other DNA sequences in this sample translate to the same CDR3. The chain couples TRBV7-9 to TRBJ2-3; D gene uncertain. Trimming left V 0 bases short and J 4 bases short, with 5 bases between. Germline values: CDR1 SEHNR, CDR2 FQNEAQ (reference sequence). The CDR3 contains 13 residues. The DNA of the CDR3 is TGTGCCAGCAGCTTAGCGGGTGCAGATACGCAGTATTTT. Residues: CASSLAGADTQYF. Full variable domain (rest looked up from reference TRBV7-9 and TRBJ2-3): DTGVSQNPRHKITKRGQNVTFRCDPISEHNRLYWYRQTLGQGPEFLTYFQNEAQLEKSRLLSDRFSAERPKGSFSTLEIQRTEQGDSAMYLCASSLAGADTQYFGPGTRLTVL.

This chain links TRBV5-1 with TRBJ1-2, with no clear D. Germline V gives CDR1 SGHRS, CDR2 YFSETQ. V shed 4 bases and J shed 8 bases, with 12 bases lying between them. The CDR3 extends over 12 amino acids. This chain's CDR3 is CASSPSNGGYTF. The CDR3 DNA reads TGCGCCAGCAGCCCCAGTAACGGCGGCTACACCTTC.

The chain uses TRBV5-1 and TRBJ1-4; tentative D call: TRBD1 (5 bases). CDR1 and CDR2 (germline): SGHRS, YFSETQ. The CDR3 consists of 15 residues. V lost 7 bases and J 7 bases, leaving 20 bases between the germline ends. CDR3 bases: TGCGCCAGCGCGAAAGGGGTGGGAGATTTTGAAAAACTGTTTTTT. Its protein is CASAKGVGDFEKLFF.

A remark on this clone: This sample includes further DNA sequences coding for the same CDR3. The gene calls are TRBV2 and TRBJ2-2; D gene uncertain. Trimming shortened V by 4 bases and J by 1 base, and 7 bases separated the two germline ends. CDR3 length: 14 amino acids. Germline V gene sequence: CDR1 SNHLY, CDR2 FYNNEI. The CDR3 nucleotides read TGTGCCAGCAGTGCCCAGGTGAACACCGGGGAGCTGTTTTTT. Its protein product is CASSAQVNTGELFF.

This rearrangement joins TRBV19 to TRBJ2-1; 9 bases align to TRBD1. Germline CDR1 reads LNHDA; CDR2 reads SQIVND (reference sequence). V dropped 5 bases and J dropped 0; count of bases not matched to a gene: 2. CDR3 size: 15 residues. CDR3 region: CASSATGGSYNEQFF. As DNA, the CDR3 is TGTGCCAGTAGTGCGACAGGGGGCTCCTACAATGAGCAGTTCTTC.

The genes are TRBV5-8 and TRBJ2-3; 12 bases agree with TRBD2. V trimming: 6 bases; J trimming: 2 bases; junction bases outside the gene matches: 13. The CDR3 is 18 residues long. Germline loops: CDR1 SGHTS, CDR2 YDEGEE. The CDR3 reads CASNLLAGGVAPTDTQYF. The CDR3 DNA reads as TGTGCCAGCAACCTACTAGCGGGAGGCGTTGCCCCCACAGATACGCAGTATTTT.